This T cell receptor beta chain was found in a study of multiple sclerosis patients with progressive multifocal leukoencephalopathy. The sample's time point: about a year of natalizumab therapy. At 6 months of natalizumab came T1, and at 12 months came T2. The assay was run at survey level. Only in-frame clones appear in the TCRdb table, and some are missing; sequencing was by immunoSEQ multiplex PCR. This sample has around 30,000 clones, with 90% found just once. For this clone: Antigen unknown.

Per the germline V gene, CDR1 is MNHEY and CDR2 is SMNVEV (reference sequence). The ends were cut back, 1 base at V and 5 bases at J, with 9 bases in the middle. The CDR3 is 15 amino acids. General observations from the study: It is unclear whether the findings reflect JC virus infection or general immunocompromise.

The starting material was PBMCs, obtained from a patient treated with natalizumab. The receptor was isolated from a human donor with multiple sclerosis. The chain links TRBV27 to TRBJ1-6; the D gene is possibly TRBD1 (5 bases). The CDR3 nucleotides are TGTGCCAGCAGTTTATGGGGGGGGGATAATTCACCCCTCCACTTT. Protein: CASSLWGGDNSPLHF.